This is a list of T cell receptor beta chains from one sample in a study of brain T cells in children with intractable seizures. Libraries were prepared by immunoSEQ multiplex PCR; TCRdb keeps only in-frame clonotypes and omits some of them. Of 300,000 to 400,000 clones detected, nearly 95% appear once; the ten largest clones hold 4.5% to 7%. The source was peripheral blood, collected around 5 months after surgery. These receptors all come from a boy less than two years old with tuberous sclerosis and intractable seizures. The CDR3 runs from the conserved cysteine through the conserved F or W. The D gene is left open where the match is weak.

D,V,J,CDR3,DNA
TRBD1,TRBV6-6,TRBJ1-1,CASRQTGTGTEAFF,TGTGCCAGCAGACAAACCGGGACAGGAACTGAAGCTTTCTTT
NA,TRBV9,TRBJ2-1,CASSVDLRIGDNEQFF,TGTGCCAGCAGCGTAGACCTCCGTATCGGGGACAATGAGCAGTTCTTC
TRBD1,TRBV28,TRBJ1-4,CASSPDRAAEKLFF,TGTGCCAGCAGCCCAGACAGGGCGGCTGAAAAACTGTTTTTT
NA,TRBV3-1/TRBV3-2,TRBJ2-3,CASSSRLADTQYF,TGTGCCAGCAGCAGCCGACTAGCAGATACGCAGTATTTT
TRBD1,TRBV3-1/TRBV3-2,TRBJ2-5,CASSPGGQETQYF,TGTGCCAGCAGCCCAGGGGGCCAAGAGACCCAGTACTTC
NA,TRBV13,TRBJ2-7,CASSLEGYYEQYF,TGTGCCAGCAGCTTAGAGGGCTACTACGAGCAGTACTTC
TRBD2,TRBV10-2,TRBJ2-3,CASSEGERGVTDTQYF,TGCGCCAGCTCCGAGGGGGAGCGGGGGGTGACAGATACGCAGTATTTT
NA,TRBV13,TRBJ1-2,CASSLTQGWSGYTF,TGTGCCAGCAGCTTAACGCAGGGGTGGAGTGGCTACACCTTC
NA,TRBV20-1,TRBJ2-2,CSASPVPAPYTGELFF,TGCAGTGCTAGTCCGGTGCCAGCACCCTACACCGGGGAGCTGTTTTTT
NA,TRBV19,TRBJ1-5,CASSILAGRNQPQHF,TGTGCCAGTAGTATTCTGGCAGGGCGCAATCAGCCCCAGCATTTT
NA,TRBV30,TRBJ2-7,CAWSSYSYEQYF,TGTGCCTGGAGTAGCTACTCCTACGAGCAGTACTTC
TRBD2,TRBV10-3,TRBJ2-1,CAISEIGRQAGDLYNEQFF,TGTGCCATCAGTGAGATAGGAAGGCAAGCGGGAGATCTCTACAATGAGCAGTTCTTC
NA,TRBV7-9,TRBJ2-2,CASSPRGDSNTGELFF,TGTGCCAGCAGCCCAAGAGGAGACAGCAACACCGGGGAGCTGTTTTTT
NA,TRBV11-2,TRBJ2-1,CASSGGAGNEQFF,TGTGCCAGCAGCGGGGGGGCTGGGAATGAGCAGTTCTTC
NA,TRBV3-1/TRBV3-2,TRBJ2-1,CASSPRSYNEQFF,TGTGCCAGCAGCCCTCGCTCCTACAATGAGCAGTTCTTC
TRBD1,TRBV7-9,TRBJ1-1,CASSPTTGLNTEAFF,TGTGCCAGCAGCCCGACGACAGGGCTGAACACTGAAGCTTTCTTT
TRBD2,TRBV29-1,TRBJ2-7,CSVEKRTSGRREQYF,TGCAGCGTTGAAAAAAGGACTAGCGGGAGAAGGGAGCAGTACTTC
NA,TRBV5-1,TRBJ2-6,CASSLARQSPGANVLTF,TGCGCCAGCAGCTTGGCCCGTCAGAGTCCTGGGGCCAACGTCCTGACTTTC
NA,TRBV6-5,TRBJ1-1,CASSLGRGGTEAFF,TGTGCCAGCAGTTTGGGGCGGGGTGGCACTGAAGCTTTCTTT
TRBD2,TRBV24-1,TRBJ2-1,CATSDFSSGGSYNEQFF,TGTGCCACCAGTGATTTTTCTAGCGGGGGTTCCTACAATGAGCAGTTCTTC
TRBD1,TRBV6-5,TRBJ1-2,CASSYQGGVYGYTF,TGTGCCAGCAGTTATCAAGGGGGCGTCTATGGCTACACCTTC